This TCR beta chain comes out of a study of blood T cell repertoires in COVID-19. Data came from immunoSEQ multiplex PCR; TCRdb stores just in-frame clones and leaves some out. The sample shows about 140,000 clones, around 73% of them seen only once. On this clone: Other DNA sequences of this sample code for an identical CDR3.

Between the trimmed V and J ends, which lost 6 bases and 4 bases, there was a span of 9 bases. Germline CDR1 DFQATT, CDR2 SNEGSKA (reference sequence). CDR3 length: 11 residues. Sequencing input: peripheral blood. The origin of this receptor is a woman aged 50 to 60 with active or convalescent COVID-19. The chain carries TRBV20-1 and TRBJ1-2; perhaps TRBD1 as D (6 bases). CDR3 nucleotides: TGCAGTGCCCGGACAGTCTATGGCTACACCTTC. This encodes CSARTVYGYTF.